These 9 T cell receptor beta chains share one sample of origin, sequenced in a study of shared clonotypes between healthy human individuals. Sequencing used immunoSEQ multiplex PCR; TCRdb keeps in-frame clones, though not all of them. The sample includes roughly 1,100,000 clones, about 75% of them seen just once. The sample taken for sequencing was memory CD4+ T cells sorted from blood. Indicated subset: CD45RA-negative fraction. The receptors originated from a man younger than 35 in good health.

The chain uses TRBV10-3 and TRBJ2-7, with D uncertain. V lost 6 bases and J lost 2, with 8 bases in between. This CDR3 spans 12 amino acids. Germline-derived CDR1 and CDR2 are ENHRY and SYGVKD. The CDR3 loop is CAIRDETYEQYF. The CDR3 DNA reads as TGTGCCATCAGGGACGAGACCTACGAGCAGTACTTC.

This chain joins TRBV27 and TRBJ1-2, with D possibly being TRBD1 (5 bases). Trimming took 5 bases from V and 7 from J, leaving 17 bases between them. CDR1 MNHEY and CDR2 SMNVEV come from the germline V gene (reference sequence). The CDR3 has 14 residues. This chain's CDR3 is CASSPLGDGAGYTF. As DNA, the CDR3 is TGTGCCAGCAGTCCACTGGGGGACGGGGCTGGCTACACCTTC.

The J gene is TRBJ2-7, the V gene TRBV11-2, with TRBD1 identical over 7 bases. V lost 8 bases and J lost 3; bases outside the gene matches: 7. The CDR3 extends over 13 amino acids. Per the germline V gene, CDR1 is SGHAT and CDR2 is FQNNGV. The CDR3 nucleotides are TGTGCCAGCCGTCGGGACAGCCGCTACGAGCAGTACTTC. Its protein product is CASRRDSRYEQYF.

The J gene is TRBJ1-1, the V gene TRBV29-1, with 7 bases aligning to TRBD1. This CDR3 has 16 amino acids. The V gene end was trimmed by 0 bases and the J gene end by 5 bases; junction bases not matched to a gene: 12. Germline CDR1 reads SQVTM; CDR2 reads ANQGSEA. CDR3 sequence reads: CSVEDWGDRIRTEAFF. CDR3 bases: TGCAGCGTTGAAGATTGGGGGGACAGAATCAGGACTGAAGCTTTCTTT.

In its sample, this clone was seen many times. V is TRBV15 and J is TRBJ1-5, with a tentative D call TRBD1 (5 bases). Germline CDR1 LNHNV, CDR2 YYDKDF (reference sequence). This CDR3 is 15 amino acids long. Trimming took off 4 bases at V and 3 bases at J, with 13 bases between the two ends. For the CDR3, the DNA is TGTGCCACCAGCAAACAACTAGGGGACAATCAGCCCCAGCATTTT. Amino acids: CATSKQLGDNQPQHF.

V gene TRBV4-1 combines with J gene TRBJ2-3, with 14 nucleotides matching TRBD2. J was trimmed by 7 bases and V by 3 bases; bases with no gene match: 9. The CDR3 sequence is 17 residues long. Per germline, CDR1 MGHRA and CDR2 YSYEKL. The DNA of the CDR3 is TGCGCCAGCAGCCAGCCGGGACTAGCGGGAGTAGAAAATACGCAGTATTTT. Translated: CASSQPGLAGVENTQYF.

The CDR3 nucleotides are TGTGCCAGCAGTACCGGGGCCTACGAGCAGTACTTC. Translating gives CASSTGAYEQYF. The V gene is TRBV27, the J gene TRBJ2-7; possible D gene TRBD2, 5 bases. Germline lookup yields CDR1 MNHEY and CDR2 SMNVEV (reference sequence). CDR3 size: 12 residues. V was shortened by 5 bases and J by 2 bases, with 7 bases between the two germline ends.

This chain links TRBV10-3 with TRBJ2-3, with D tentatively TRBD1 (6 bases). The V gene's germline CDR1 is ENHRY and CDR2 SYGVKD. The CDR3 sequence is 15 residues long. The V end was cut by 6 bases, the J end by 3 bases, with 16 bases between. CDR3 amino acids: CAIRNPGQGTDTQYF. Here the CDR3 DNA reads TGTGCCATCAGGAATCCGGGACAAGGGACAGATACGCAGTATTTT.

This clone appeared a few times. V and J are TRBV7-6 and TRBJ2-3; TRBD2 aligns across 9 bases. This CDR3 comprises 15 residues. J was trimmed by 4 bases and V by 5 bases; bases with no gene match: 7. The V gene's germline CDR1 is SGHVS and CDR2 FNYEAQ. This CDR3 is CASSLRGGRADTQYF. CDR3 bases: TGTGCCAGCAGCCTGCGGGGGGGCCGCGCAGATACGCAGTATTTT.